The 24 T cell receptor beta chains given below trace back to one sample, sequenced in a study of human T cells and chemical hapten exposure. TCRdb re-derived calls from the RACE reads in MiXCR, one entry per CDR3 protein. In the table there are some 330,000 distinct CDR3 sequences, around 5.5% of which are singletons. Time point denoted: pre-sensitization, week 0. Regarding treatment: therapeutic diphenylcyclopropenone sensitization with weekly scalp DPC. The source was whole blood, collected in connection with sensitization to the hapten diphenylcyclopropenone (DPC). The receptor source for this set is a young woman with alopecia areata. Some clones in this sample may be carry-over from other donors' samples.

In its sample, this clonotype was seen many times. The CDR3 here is CASSSDGTTSDTQYF. DNA for the CDR3: TGTGCCAGCAGCTCCGATGGGACTACGTCAGATACGCAGTATTTT. This chain links TRBV5-4 with TRBJ2-3; the match to TRBD2 covers 7 bases. The CDR3 spans 15 residues. Trimming at V came to 3 bases and at J to 4 bases, leaving 8 bases not matched to a gene. Germline CDR1 and CDR2: SGHNT and YYREEE (reference sequence).

This clonotype was seen ten or more times. The chain combines TRBV20-1 with TRBJ2-3, with 9 positions matching TRBD1. Germline assignment: CDR1 DFQATT and CDR2 SNEGSKA (reference sequence). Germline trimming cut 4 bases from V and 4 bases from J; bases unmatched to any gene: 6. This CDR3 has 14 residues. The CDR3 sequence is CSAKRQGGADTQYF. The CDR3 nucleotides read TGCAGTGCTAAGAGACAGGGGGGAGCAGATACGCAGTATTTT.

V usage is TRBV10-3 and J usage is TRBJ1-2; D is possibly TRBD1 (6 bases). Trimming cost V 6 bases and J 3 bases, with 29 bases left between them. CDR1 ENHRY and CDR2 SYGVKD come from the germline V gene. The CDR3 has 19 amino acids. The CDR3 region is CAISMYRGDTAGAYYGYTF. The CDR3 bases are TGTGCCATCAGCATGTACCGGGGGGACACCGCTGGAGCCTACTATGGCTACACCTTC.

This clonotype has ten or more counts. The chain links TRBV12-3 or TRBV12-4 to TRBJ2-7; 7 positions match TRBD2. V dropped 7 bases and J dropped 6; count of bases not matched to a gene: 6. The CDR3 has 12 residues. The CDR3 protein is CASNLSGGEQYF. CDR3 sequence (DNA): TGTGCCAGCAATCTGTCGGGGGGCGAGCAGTACTTC.

This chain uses TRBV27 with TRBJ2-3, with D unclear. The V gene lost 4 bases and the J gene lost 7 bases, with 21 bases spanning the gap. Per germline, CDR1 MNHEY and CDR2 SMNVEV (reference sequence). The CDR3 is made up of 16 amino acids. The CDR3: CASSSIRYRDQYTQYF. CDR3 nucleotide sequence: TGTGCCAGCAGTTCTATCCGATACAGAGACCAGTATACGCAGTATTTT.

This clonotype was seen repeatedly, ten times or more. The rearrangement uses TRBV10-3 and TRBJ1-1; TRBD1 is a possible D gene (5 bases). Germline V gene sequence: CDR1 ENHRY, CDR2 SYGVKD. Trimming took off 6 bases at V and 2 bases at J, with 10 bases between the two ends. CDR3 length equals 13 residues. CDR3 sequence (DNA): TGTGCCATCAGGGGGGACTTAAACACTGAAGCTTTCTTT. Amino acids: CAIRGDLNTEAFF.

This clonotype was recorded at least ten times. This chain joins TRBV7-2 and TRBJ2-3, with D perhaps TRBD2 (5 bases). Germline CDR1 SGHTA, CDR2 FQGNSA. The CDR3 length is 14 residues. The V end lost 3 bases, the J end lost 5 bases, and 12 bases lay between the germline ends. CDR3 sequence reads: CASSLGSVGDTQYF. The CDR3 nucleotides read TGTGCCAGCAGCTTGGGTAGCGTGGGAGATACGCAGTATTTT.

This clonotype has just a few counts. Here the CDR3 DNA reads TGTGCCAGCAGCCAACGGACAGGGGCCGACGATGCAACTAATGAAAAACTGTTTTTT. Amino acid sequence: CASSQRTGADDATNEKLFF. The rearrangement joins TRBV6-2 or TRBV6-3 to TRBJ1-4, with 9 bases identical to TRBD1. V dropped 6 bases and J dropped 0; count of bases not matched to a gene: 14. Germline assignment: CDR1 MNHEY and CDR2 SVGEGT. This CDR3 is 19 amino acids long.

At least ten counts were recorded for this clonotype. DNA of the CDR3: TGTGCCAGCAGCTTGGGGGCGGCCCCTCTTTCCTACAATGAGCAGTTCTTC. Its protein is CASSLGAAPLSYNEQFF. This rearrangement joins TRBV5-4 to TRBJ2-1; D remains unclear. This CDR3 has 17 amino acids. Looked up from germline, CDR1 is SGHNT and CDR2 is YYREEE (reference sequence). Between the trimmed V and J ends, which lost 0 bases and 1 base, there was a span of 14 bases.

This clonotype has just a few counts. The gene calls are TRBV5-1 and TRBJ1-3; weak D call: TRBD1 (6 bases). The V gene lost 5 bases and the J gene lost 0 bases, with 9 bases spanning the gap. Per the germline V gene, CDR1 is SGHRS and CDR2 is YFSETQ. The CDR3 consists of 14 residues. CDR3 DNA: TGCGCCAGCAGACGGGACATCTCTGGAAACACCATATATTTT. Translating gives CASRRDISGNTIYF.

This clonotype was recorded many times. This chain joins TRBV29-1 and TRBJ1-2; D unresolved. V lost 3 bases, J lost 6 bases, and 20 bases lay in between. The CDR3 runs to 15 residues. CDR1 is SQVTM, CDR2 ANQGSEA, per germline. CDR3 DNA: TGCAGCGTTGAGTTTCCCCCCCTCGGTGGGAATGGCTACACCTTC. It is translated as CSVEFPPLGGNGYTF.

CDR3 region: CASSPYRDRTPNTGELFF. CDR3 bases: TGTGCCAGCAGTCCATACCGAGACAGGACCCCGAACACCGGGGAGCTGTTTTTT. The chain links TRBV28 to TRBJ2-2; D is possibly TRBD1 (6 bases). CDR3 length: 18 residues. V was pared by 5 bases and J by 0 bases, with 19 bases between. The germline gives CDR1 MDHEN, CDR2 SYDVKM. The whole variable domain, filled in from reference TRBV28 and TRBJ2-2, reads DVKVTQSSRYLVKRTGEKVFLECVQDMDHENMFWYRQDPGLGLRLIYFSYDVKMKEKGDIPEGYSVSREKKERFSLILESASTNQTSMYLCASSPYRDRTPNTGELFFGEGSRLTVL.

This clonotype was seen at least ten times. This sequence joins TRBV20-1 and TRBJ2-7; 9 bases match TRBD2. CDR3 length: 16 residues. Trimming removed 0 bases from V and 2 bases from J; junction bases left unmatched: 8. From germline, CDR1 is DFQATT and CDR2 SNEGSKA (reference sequence). The CDR3, as DNA: TGCAGTGCTAGAGATCCCCGCTTAGCGGGGGCCTACGAGCAGTACTTC. Its translation is CSARDPRLAGAYEQYF.

This chain joins TRBV5-1 and TRBJ1-1; D is unclear. Germline CDR1 reads SGHRS; CDR2 reads YFSETQ. V was trimmed by 4 bases and J by 8 bases, leaving 18 bases between them. This CDR3 region has 14 residues. The CDR3 is CASSPGSSSSEAFF. DNA of the CDR3: TGCGCCAGCAGCCCCGGGTCTTCCTCCTCCGAAGCTTTCTTT.

The V call is TRBV7-9, the J call TRBJ1-1; TRBD1 matches 7 bases. Germline CDR1 reads SEHNR; CDR2 reads FQNEAQ (reference sequence). CDR3 size: 15 residues. The V gene end was trimmed by 4 bases and the J gene end by 10 bases; junction bases not matched to a gene: 15. DNA for the CDR3: TGTGCCAGCAGCTCAGGGGGAAAACGACAGGGACTAGCTTTCTTT. This gives the protein CASSSGGKRQGLAFF.

Many counts were recorded for this clonotype. The J gene is TRBJ2-3, the V gene TRBV7-2; D not certain. The germline V and J ends were trimmed by 6 bases and 0 bases, with 4 bases remaining between them. The CDR3 length is 12 residues. Germline-derived CDR1 and CDR2 are SGHTA and FQGNSA. The CDR3 DNA reads as TGTGCCAGCAGTTCTAGCACAGATACGCAGTATTTT. Translation: CASSSSTDTQYF. The full variable domain, completed using reference TRBV7-2 and TRBJ2-3, is GAGVSQSPSNKVTEKGKDVELRCDPISGHTALYWYRQSLGQGLEFLIYFQGNSAPDKSGLPSDRFSAERTGGSVSTLTIQRTQQEDSAVYLCASSSSTDTQYFGPGTRLTVL.

This chain uses TRBV6-6 with TRBJ1-2, with TRBD1 as a possible D gene (5 bases). The germline V gene encodes CDR1 MNHNY and CDR2 SVGAGI (reference sequence). V was clipped by 6 bases and J by 1 base, with 24 bases between them. This CDR3 is 18 amino acids long. Written as DNA, the CDR3 is TGTGCCAGCAGCCTCCGACAGCAGCGGAGGGAGAATAACTATGGCTACACCTTC. It codes for CASSLRQQRRENNYGYTF.

Ten or more counts support this clonotype. V and J are TRBV20-1 and TRBJ2-3; D tentatively fits TRBD1 or TRBD2 (6 bases each). V lost 3 bases and J 7 bases, leaving 11 bases between the germline ends. Germline V gene data show CDR1 as DFQATT and CDR2 as SNEGSKA (reference sequence). The CDR3 spans 12 residues. This CDR3 reads CSASGGQNTQYF. CDR3 bases: TGCAGTGCTAGTGGGGGGCAAAATACGCAGTATTTT.

The sample holds many counts of this clonotype. The chain has TRBV6-2 or TRBV6-3 and TRBJ1-6; 9 positions agree with TRBD1. V gave up 1 base and J gave up 10 bases; unmatched junction bases: 8. This CDR3 contains 16 residues. The germline V gene has CDR1 MNHEY and CDR2 SVGEGT. The CDR3 DNA is TGTGCCAGCAGTTACTTACTACAGGGGGCCGGGTCACCCCTCCACTTT. This translates into CASSYLLQGAGSPLHF.

This clonotype was observed many times. This chain connects TRBV6-5 to TRBJ1-1; tentatively, D is TRBD1 (5 bases). V was trimmed by 5 bases and J by 4 bases, leaving 14 bases between them. Per the germline V gene, CDR1 is MNHEY and CDR2 is SVGAGI. The CDR3 loop spans 14 amino acids. CDR3 in amino acids: CASSPNRDGTEAFF. CDR3 sequence (DNA): TGTGCCAGCAGTCCAAACCGGGACGGCACTGAAGCTTTCTTT.

The rearrangement uses TRBV5-1 and TRBJ2-3, with D uncertain. Trimming shortened V by 2 bases and J by 3 bases, and 7 bases separated the two germline ends. Germline CDR1 is SGHRS and CDR2 is YFSETQ. This CDR3 region has 13 residues. DNA of the CDR3: TGCGCCAGCAGCTTCGACATAACAGATACGCAGTATTTT. It encodes CASSFDITDTQYF. The variable domain in full, with the rest retrieved from reference TRBV5-1 and TRBJ2-3, is KAGVTQTPRYLIKTRGQQVTLSCSPISGHRSVSWYQQTPGQGLQFLFEYFSETQRNKGNFPGRFSGRQFSNSRSEMNVSTLELGDSALYLCASSFDITDTQYFGPGTRLTVL.

This clonotype showed up just a few times. The genes are TRBV20-1 and TRBJ2-3, with TRBD2 identical over 10 bases. V trimming: 4 bases; J trimming: 1 base; junction bases outside the gene matches: 8. The CDR3 runs 16 residues. Germline V CDR1 and CDR2: DFQATT, SNEGSKA (reference sequence). The CDR3 spells CSAKVPGTSGTDTQYF. The CDR3 coding sequence is TGCAGTGCTAAGGTCCCCGGGACTAGCGGCACAGATACGCAGTATTTT.

In its sample, this clonotype was seen many times. The chain couples TRBV29-1 to TRBJ2-6; 8 bases are shared with TRBD2. CDR1 and CDR2 from the germline V gene are SQVTM and ANQGSEA. The V segment lost 5 bases and the J segment 0 bases; nucleotides outside the gene matches: 6. The CDR3 contains 16 residues. The CDR3 spells CSVHPGGSSGANVLTF. The CDR3 bases are TGCAGCGTTCACCCGGGGGGGAGCTCTGGGGCCAACGTCCTGACTTTC. The complete variable domain, with remaining parts taken from reference TRBV29-1 and TRBJ2-6, reads SAVISQKPSRDICQRGTSLTIQCQVDSQVTMMFWYRQQPGQSLTLIATANQGSEATYESGFVIDKFPISRPNLTFSTLTVSNMSPEDSSIYLCSVHPGGSSGANVLTFGAGSRLTVL.

The sample holds many counts of this clonotype. The chain has TRBV19 and TRBJ1-2; TRBD1 aligns across 9 bases. J gave up 6 bases and V 3 bases, and 5 bases lay outside the gene matches. The germline V gene has CDR1 LNHDA and CDR2 SQIVND (reference sequence). This CDR3 comprises 14 residues. The DNA of the CDR3 is TGTGCCAGTAGTATCCGGGACAGGGTGAATGGCTACACCTTC. Translated: CASSIRDRVNGYTF.